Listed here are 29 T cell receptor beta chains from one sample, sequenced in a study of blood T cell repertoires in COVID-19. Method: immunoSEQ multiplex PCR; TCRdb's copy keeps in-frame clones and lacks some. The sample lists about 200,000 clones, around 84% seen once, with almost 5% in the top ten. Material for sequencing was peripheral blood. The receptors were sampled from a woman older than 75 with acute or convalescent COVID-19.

The DNA for the CDR3 is TGTGCCAGCAGGGGACAGGGAGTCAATACCTACGAGCAGTACTTC. Encoded protein: CASRGQGVNTYEQYF. The chain couples TRBV28 to TRBJ2-7, with 9 bases lining up with TRBD1. V dropped 6 bases and J dropped 2; count of bases not matched to a gene: 8. CDR1 and CDR2 from the germline V gene are MDHEN and SYDVKM. This CDR3 spans 15 amino acids. Full variable domain (remainder filled in from reference TRBV28 and TRBJ2-7): DVKVTQSSRYLVKRTGEKVFLECVQDMDHENMFWYRQDPGLGLRLIYFSYDVKMKEKGDIPEGYSVSREKKERFSLILESASTNQTSMYLCASRGQGVNTYEQYFGPGTRLTVT.

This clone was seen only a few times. The CDR3 region has the DNA TGTGCCAGCAGCTTACGGACAGGGGGCAAGGGCTACACCTTC. This gives the protein CASSLRTGGKGYTF. The chain links TRBV13 to TRBJ1-2, with 11 bases that match TRBD1. This CDR3 is 14 amino acids long. The germline gives CDR1 PRHDT, CDR2 FYEKMQ (reference sequence). The V and J ends lost 2 bases and 8 bases, in that order; junction bases with no gene match: 4. Together with reference TRBV13 and TRBJ1-2, the CDR3 gives the full variable domain: AAGVIQSPRHLIKEKRETATLKCYPIPRHDTVYWYQQGPGQDPQFLISFYEKMQSDKGSIPDRFSAQQFSDYHSELNMSSLELGDSALYFCASSLRTGGKGYTFGSGTRLTVV.

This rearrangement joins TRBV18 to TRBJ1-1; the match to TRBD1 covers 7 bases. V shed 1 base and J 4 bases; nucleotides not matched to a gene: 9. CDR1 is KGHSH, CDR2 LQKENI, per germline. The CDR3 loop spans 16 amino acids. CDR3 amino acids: CASSPLETGIGTEAFF. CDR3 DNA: TGTGCCAGCTCACCACTCGAGACAGGGATTGGCACTGAAGCTTTCTTT. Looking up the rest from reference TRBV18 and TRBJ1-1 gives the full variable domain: NAGVMQNPRHLVRRRGQEARLRCSPMKGHSHVYWYRQLPEEGLKFMVYLQKENIIDESGMPKERFSAEFPKEGPSILRIQQVVRGDSAAYFCASSPLETGIGTEAFFGQGTRLTVV.

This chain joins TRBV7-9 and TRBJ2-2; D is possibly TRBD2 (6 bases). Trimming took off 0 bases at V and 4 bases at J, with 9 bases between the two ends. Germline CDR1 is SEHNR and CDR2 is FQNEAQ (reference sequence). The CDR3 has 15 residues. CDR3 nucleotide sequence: TGTGCCAGCAGCTTAGCGGGAGGAAGCACCGGGGAGCTGTTTTTT. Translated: CASSLAGGSTGELFF.

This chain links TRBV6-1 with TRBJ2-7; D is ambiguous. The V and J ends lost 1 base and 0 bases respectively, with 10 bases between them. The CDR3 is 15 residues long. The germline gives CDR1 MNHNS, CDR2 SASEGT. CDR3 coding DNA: TGTGCCAGCAGTGAAGGTGTCCGCAGCTCCTACGAGCAGTACTTC. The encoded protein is CASSEGVRSSYEQYF.

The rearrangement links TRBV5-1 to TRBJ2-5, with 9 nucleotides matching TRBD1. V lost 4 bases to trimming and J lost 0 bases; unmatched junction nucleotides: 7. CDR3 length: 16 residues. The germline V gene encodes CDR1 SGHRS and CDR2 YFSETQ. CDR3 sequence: CASSPMDRGYQETQYF. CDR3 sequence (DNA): TGCGCCAGCAGCCCGATGGACAGGGGCTACCAAGAGACCCAGTACTTC.

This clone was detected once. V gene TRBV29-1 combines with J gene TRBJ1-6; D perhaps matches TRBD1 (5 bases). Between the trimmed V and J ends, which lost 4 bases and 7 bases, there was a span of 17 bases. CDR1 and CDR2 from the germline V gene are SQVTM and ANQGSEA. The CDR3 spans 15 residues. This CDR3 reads CSVAPGGQQNSPLHF. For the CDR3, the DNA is TGCAGCGTTGCCCCGGGGGGTCAGCAGAATTCACCCCTCCACTTT.

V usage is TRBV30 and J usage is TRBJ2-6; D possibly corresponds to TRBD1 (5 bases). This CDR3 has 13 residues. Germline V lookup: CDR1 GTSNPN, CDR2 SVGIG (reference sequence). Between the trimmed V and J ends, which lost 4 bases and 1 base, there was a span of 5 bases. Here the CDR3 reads CAWTGSGANVLTF. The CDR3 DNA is TGTGCCTGGACAGGGTCTGGGGCCAACGTCCTGACTTTC.

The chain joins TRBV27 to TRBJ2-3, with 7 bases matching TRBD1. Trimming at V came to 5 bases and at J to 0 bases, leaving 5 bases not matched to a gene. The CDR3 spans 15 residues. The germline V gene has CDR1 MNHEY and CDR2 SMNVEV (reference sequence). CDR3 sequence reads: CASSPRQGSTDTQYF. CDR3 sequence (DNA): TGTGCCAGCAGTCCACGACAGGGAAGCACAGATACGCAGTATTTT.

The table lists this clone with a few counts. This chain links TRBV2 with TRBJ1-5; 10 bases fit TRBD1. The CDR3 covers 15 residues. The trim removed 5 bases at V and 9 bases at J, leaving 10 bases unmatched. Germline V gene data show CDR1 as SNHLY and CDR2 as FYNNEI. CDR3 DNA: TGTGCCAGCAGTAGCCGGGACAGGGGTTTTCGGCCCCAGCATTTT. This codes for CASSSRDRGFRPQHF. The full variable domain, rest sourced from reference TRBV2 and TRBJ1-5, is EPEVTQTPSHQVTQMGQEVILRCVPISNHLYFYWYRQILGQKVEFLVSFYNNEISEKSEIFDDQFSVERPDGSNFTLKIRSTKLEDSAMYFCASSSRDRGFRPQHFGDGTRLSIL.

In nucleotides, the CDR3 is TGTGCCAGCAGTTTCCTAGCGGGAGGTGTAGATGAGCAGTTCTTC. Translation: CASSFLAGGVDEQFF. The chain joins TRBV6-4 to TRBJ2-1; 11 bases are shared with TRBD2. Looked up from germline, CDR1 is MRHNA and CDR2 is SNTAGT. The CDR3 contains 15 residues. The V gene end was trimmed by 5 bases and the J gene end by 8 bases; junction bases not matched to a gene: 8.

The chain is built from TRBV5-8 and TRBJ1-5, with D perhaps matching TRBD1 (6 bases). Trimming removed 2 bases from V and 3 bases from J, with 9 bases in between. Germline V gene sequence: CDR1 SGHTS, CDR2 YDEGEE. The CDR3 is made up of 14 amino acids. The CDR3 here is CASSLAGDNQPQHF. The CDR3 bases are TGTGCCAGCAGCTTAGCAGGGGACAATCAGCCCCAGCATTTT.

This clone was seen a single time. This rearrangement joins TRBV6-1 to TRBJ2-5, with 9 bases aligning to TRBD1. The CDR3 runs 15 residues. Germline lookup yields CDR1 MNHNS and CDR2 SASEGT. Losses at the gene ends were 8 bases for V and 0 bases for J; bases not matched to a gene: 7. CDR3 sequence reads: CASDLGQGYQETQYF. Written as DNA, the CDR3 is TGTGCCAGCGACCTGGGACAGGGCTACCAAGAGACCCAGTACTTC.

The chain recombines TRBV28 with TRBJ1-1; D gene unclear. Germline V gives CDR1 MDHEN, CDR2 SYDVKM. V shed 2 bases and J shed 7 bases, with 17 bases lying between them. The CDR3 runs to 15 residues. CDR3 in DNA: TGTGCCAGCAGTTTACCTTTGGCGGGAAGAGGTGAAGCTTTCTTT. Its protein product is CASSLPLAGRGEAFF. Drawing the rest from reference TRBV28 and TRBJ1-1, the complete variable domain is DVKVTQSSRYLVKRTGEKVFLECVQDMDHENMFWYRQDPGLGLRLIYFSYDVKMKEKGDIPEGYSVSREKKERFSLILESASTNQTSMYLCASSLPLAGRGEAFFGQGTRLTVV.

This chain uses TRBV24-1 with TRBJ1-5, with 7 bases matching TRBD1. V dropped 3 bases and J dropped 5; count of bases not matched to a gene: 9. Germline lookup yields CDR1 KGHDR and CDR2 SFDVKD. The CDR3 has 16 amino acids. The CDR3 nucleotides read TGTGCCACCAGTGATGTCGGACAGGACGGGGATCAGCCCCAGCATTTT. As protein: CATSDVGQDGDQPQHF.

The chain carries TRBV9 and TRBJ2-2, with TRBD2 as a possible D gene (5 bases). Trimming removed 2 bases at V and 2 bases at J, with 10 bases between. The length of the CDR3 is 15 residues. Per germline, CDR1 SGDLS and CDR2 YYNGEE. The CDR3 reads CASSVMGVNTGELFF. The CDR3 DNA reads TGTGCCAGCAGCGTGATGGGAGTTAACACCGGGGAGCTGTTTTTT.

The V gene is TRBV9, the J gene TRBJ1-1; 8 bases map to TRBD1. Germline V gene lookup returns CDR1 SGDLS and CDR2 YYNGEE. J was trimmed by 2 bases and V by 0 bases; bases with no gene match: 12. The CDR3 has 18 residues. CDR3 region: CASSVAGGAGQGNTEAFF. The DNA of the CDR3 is TGTGCCAGCAGCGTAGCTGGAGGGGCTGGACAGGGAAACACTGAAGCTTTCTTT.

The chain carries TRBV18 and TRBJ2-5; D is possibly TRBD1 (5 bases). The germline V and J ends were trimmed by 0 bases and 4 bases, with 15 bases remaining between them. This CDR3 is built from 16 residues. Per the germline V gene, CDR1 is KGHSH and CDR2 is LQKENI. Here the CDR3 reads CASSPPQGFLGETQYF. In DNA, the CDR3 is TGTGCCAGCTCACCACCCCAGGGTTTTTTAGGAGAGACCCAGTACTTC.

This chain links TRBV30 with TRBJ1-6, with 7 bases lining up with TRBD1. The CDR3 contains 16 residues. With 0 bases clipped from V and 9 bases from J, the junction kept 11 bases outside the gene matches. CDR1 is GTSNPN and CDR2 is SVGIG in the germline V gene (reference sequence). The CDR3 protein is CAWSVRAGGGSSPLHF. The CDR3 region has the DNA TGTGCCTGGAGTGTAAGGGCAGGGGGAGGCAGTTCACCCCTCCACTTT.

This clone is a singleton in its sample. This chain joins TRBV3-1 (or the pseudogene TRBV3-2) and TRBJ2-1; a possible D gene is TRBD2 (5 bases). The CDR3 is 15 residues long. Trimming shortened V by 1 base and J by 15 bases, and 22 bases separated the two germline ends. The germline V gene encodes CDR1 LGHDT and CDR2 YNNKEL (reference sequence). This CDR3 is CASSQGSNTGIDPFF. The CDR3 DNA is TGTGCCAGCAGCCAAGGTTCAAATACCGGGATAGATCCGTTCTTC.

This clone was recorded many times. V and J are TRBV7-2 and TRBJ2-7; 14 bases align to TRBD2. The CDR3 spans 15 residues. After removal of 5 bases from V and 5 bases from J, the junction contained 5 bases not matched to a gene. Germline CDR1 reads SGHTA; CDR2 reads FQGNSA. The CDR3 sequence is CASSAGLAGANEQYF. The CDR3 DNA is TGTGCCAGCAGCGCGGGACTAGCGGGAGCAAACGAGCAGTACTTC.

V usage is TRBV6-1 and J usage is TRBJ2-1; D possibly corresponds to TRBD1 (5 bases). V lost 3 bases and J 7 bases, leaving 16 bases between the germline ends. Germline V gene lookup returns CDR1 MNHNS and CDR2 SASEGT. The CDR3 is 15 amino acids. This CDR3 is CASSDQAGRLNEQFF. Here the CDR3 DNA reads TGTGCCAGCAGTGATCAGGCAGGGCGATTAAATGAGCAGTTCTTC.

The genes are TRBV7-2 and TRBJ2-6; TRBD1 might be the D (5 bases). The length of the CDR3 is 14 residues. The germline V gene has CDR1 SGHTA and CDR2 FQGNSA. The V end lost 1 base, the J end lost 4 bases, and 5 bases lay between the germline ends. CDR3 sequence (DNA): TGTGCCAGCAGCTTAGGGGGCGGGGCCAACGTCCTGACTTTC. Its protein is CASSLGGGANVLTF.

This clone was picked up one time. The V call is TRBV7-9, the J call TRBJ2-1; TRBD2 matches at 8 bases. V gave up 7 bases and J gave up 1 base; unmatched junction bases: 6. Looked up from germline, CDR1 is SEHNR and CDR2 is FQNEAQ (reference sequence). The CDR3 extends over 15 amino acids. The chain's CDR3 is CASMLLADSYNEQFF. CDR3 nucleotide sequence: TGTGCCAGCATGCTACTAGCGGATTCCTACAATGAGCAGTTCTTC. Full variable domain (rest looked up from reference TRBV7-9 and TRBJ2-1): DTGVSQNPRHKITKRGQNVTFRCDPISEHNRLYWYRQTLGQGPEFLTYFQNEAQLEKSRLLSDRFSAERPKGSFSTLEIQRTEQGDSAMYLCASMLLADSYNEQFFGPGTRLTVL.

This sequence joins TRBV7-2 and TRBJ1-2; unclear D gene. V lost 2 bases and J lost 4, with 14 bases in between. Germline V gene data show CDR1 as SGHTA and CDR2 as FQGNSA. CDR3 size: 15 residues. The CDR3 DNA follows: TGTGCCAGCAGCTTAAGCCCAGAAGAGGCCTATGGCTACACCTTC. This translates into CASSLSPEEAYGYTF. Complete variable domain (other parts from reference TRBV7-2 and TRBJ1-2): GAGVSQSPSNKVTEKGKDVELRCDPISGHTALYWYRQSLGQGLEFLIYFQGNSAPDKSGLPSDRFSAERTGGSVSTLTIQRTQQEDSAVYLCASSLSPEEAYGYTFGSGTRLTVV.

This chain's CDR3 is CAWHSGRGYEQYF. The CDR3 DNA follows: TGTGCCTGGCACTCCGGGAGAGGCTACGAGCAGTACTTC. The V gene is TRBV30, the J gene TRBJ2-7; maybe TRBD2 (6 bases). The CDR3 consists of 13 residues. Trimming pared 5 bases from V and 3 bases from J, leaving 14 bases between. Per the germline V gene, CDR1 is GTSNPN and CDR2 is SVGIG (reference sequence).

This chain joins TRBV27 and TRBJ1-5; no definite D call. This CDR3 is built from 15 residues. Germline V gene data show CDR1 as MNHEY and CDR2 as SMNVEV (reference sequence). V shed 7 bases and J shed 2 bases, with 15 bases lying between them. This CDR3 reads CASIGSPRGNQPQHF. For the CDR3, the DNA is TGTGCCAGCATCGGGAGTCCCCGCGGCAATCAGCCCCAGCATTTT.

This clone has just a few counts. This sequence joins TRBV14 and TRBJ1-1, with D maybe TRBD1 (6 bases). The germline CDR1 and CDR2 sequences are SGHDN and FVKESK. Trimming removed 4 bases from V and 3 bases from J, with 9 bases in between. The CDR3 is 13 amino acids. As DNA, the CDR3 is TGTGCCAGCAGCCTGGACAGAGACACTGAAGCTTTCTTT. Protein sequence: CASSLDRDTEAFF.

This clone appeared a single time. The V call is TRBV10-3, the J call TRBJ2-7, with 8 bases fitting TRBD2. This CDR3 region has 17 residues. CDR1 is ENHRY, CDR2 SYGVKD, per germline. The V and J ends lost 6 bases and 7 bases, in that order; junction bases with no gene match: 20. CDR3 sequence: CAIRTGGTQPATGEQYF. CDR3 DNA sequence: TGTGCCATCAGGACGGGAGGGACGCAGCCAGCGACGGGTGAGCAGTACTTC.